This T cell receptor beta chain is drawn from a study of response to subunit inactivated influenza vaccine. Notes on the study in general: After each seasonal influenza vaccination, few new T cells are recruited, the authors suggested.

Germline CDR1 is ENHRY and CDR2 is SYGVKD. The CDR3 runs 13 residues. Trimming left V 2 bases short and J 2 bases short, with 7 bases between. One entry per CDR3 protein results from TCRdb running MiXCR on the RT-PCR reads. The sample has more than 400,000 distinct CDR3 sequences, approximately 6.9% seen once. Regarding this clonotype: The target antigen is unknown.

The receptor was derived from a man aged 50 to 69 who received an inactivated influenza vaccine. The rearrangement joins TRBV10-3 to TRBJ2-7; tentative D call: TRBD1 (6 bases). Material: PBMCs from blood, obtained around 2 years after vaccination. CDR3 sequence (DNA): TGTGCCATCAGTGAGAGGGACACCTACGAGCAGTACTTC. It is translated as CAISERDTYEQYF.